One and the same sample provided the 27 T cell receptor beta chains below, sequenced in a study of T cells after yellow fever vaccination. TCRdb processed the 5' RACE reads anew with MiXCR; each CDR3 protein has one entry. This table holds around 310,000 distinct CDR3 sequences, around 4.5% found once. The specimen comprised PBMCs, sampled 15 days after the yellow fever booster vaccination. These receptors all come from a man between 18 and 35 years old who received the YFV17D yellow fever vaccine.

V usage is TRBV7-3 and J usage is TRBJ2-3, with a possible D match to TRBD1 (5 bases). Trimming took 5 bases from V and 2 from J, leaving 14 bases between them. The CDR3 has 15 residues. CDR1 is SGHTA and CDR2 is FQGTGA in the germline V gene. The CDR3 DNA follows: TGTGCCAGCAGCCCACAAGGGGAACCCACAGATACGCAGTATTTT. Its protein product is CASSPQGEPTDTQYF. Complete variable domain (other parts from reference TRBV7-3 and TRBJ2-3): GAGVSQTPSNKVTEKGKYVELRCDPISGHTALYWYRQSLGQGPEFLIYFQGTGAADDSGLPNDRFFAVRPEGSVSTLKIQRTERGDSAVYLCASSPQGEPTDTQYFGPGTRLTVL.

The chain recombines TRBV6-1 with TRBJ2-5; D call uncertain. The CDR3 covers 14 residues. V dropped 3 bases and J dropped 2 bases, with 10 bases sitting between them. The germline gives CDR1 MNHNS, CDR2 SASEGT. Here the CDR3 reads CASSDLERQETQYF. CDR3 bases: TGTGCCAGCAGTGACCTAGAACGACAAGAGACCCAGTACTTC.

This clonotype was seen at least ten times. The rearrangement links TRBV7-6 to TRBJ2-3, with 8 bases fitting TRBD1. V was pared by 4 bases and J by 2 bases, with 8 bases of the junction left unmatched. Germline-derived CDR1 and CDR2 are SGHVS and FNYEAQ. The CDR3 runs to 16 residues. The CDR3 DNA reads as TGTGCCAGCAGCTCCTCGACAGGGGAGGTCACAGATACGCAGTATTTT. It encodes CASSSSTGEVTDTQYF. The full variable domain, its missing parts supplied by reference TRBV7-6 and TRBJ2-3, is GAGVSQSPRYKVTKRGQDVALRCDPISGHVSLYWYRQALGQGPEFLTYFNYEAQQDKSGLPNDRFSAERPEGSISTLTIQRTEQRDSAMYRCASSSSTGEVTDTQYFGPGTRLTVL.

This clonotype was seen many times. This chain joins TRBV7-9 and TRBJ1-1; a possible D gene is TRBD1 (5 bases). The CDR3 sequence is 15 residues long. V was clipped by 5 bases and J by 6 bases, with 19 bases between them. Germline values: CDR1 SEHNR, CDR2 FQNEAQ (reference sequence). The CDR3 sequence: CASSPQLGDVAEAFF. In DNA form, the CDR3 reads TGTGCCAGCAGCCCCCAGCTTGGGGACGTGGCTGAAGCTTTCTTT.

This clonotype occurred many times. V is TRBV27 and J is TRBJ1-4; possibly TRBD1 for D (6 bases). Deletions cut 4 bases from V and 0 bases from J, with 18 bases between. The V gene's germline CDR1 is MNHEY and CDR2 SMNVEV (reference sequence). This CDR3 contains 18 residues. The CDR3 here is CASSSFLRQATTNEKLFF. The DNA of the CDR3 is TGTGCCAGCAGTTCGTTCCTACGACAGGCCACAACTAATGAAAAACTGTTTTTT. The whole variable domain, filled in from reference TRBV27 and TRBJ1-4, reads EAQVTQNPRYLITVTGKKLTVTCSQNMNHEYMSWYRQDPGLGLRQIYYSMNVEVTDKGDVPEGYKVSRKEKRNFPLILESPSPNQTSLYFCASSSFLRQATTNEKLFFGSGTQLSVL.

This clonotype was counted only a few times. The junction shows a germline mismatch at one end, possibly a read error. The chain is built from TRBV29-1 and TRBJ2-5; unclear D gene. The CDR3 spans 12 residues. Germline V CDR1 and CDR2: SQVTM, ANQGSEA. CDR3 residues: CSVERAFRHVHF. CDR3 nucleotide sequence: TGCAGCGTTGAAAGGGCGTTCCGGCACGTCCACTTC.

The V call is TRBV5-1, the J call TRBJ2-1; 13 positions match TRBD2. CDR1 and CDR2 (germline): SGHRS, YFSETQ. This CDR3 spans 19 amino acids. The trim removed 2 bases at V and 0 bases at J, leaving 8 bases unmatched. The CDR3 spells CASSLLLAGGSSSYNEQFF. DNA of the CDR3: TGCGCCAGCAGCTTATTACTAGCGGGGGGGTCGAGCTCCTACAATGAGCAGTTCTTC.

This clonotype was recorded many times. This chain links TRBV4-3 with TRBJ2-3, with D hard to call. The CDR3 loop spans 13 amino acids. The V end lost 0 bases, the J end lost 2 bases, and 3 bases lay between the germline ends. The germline CDR1 and CDR2 sequences are LGHNA and YSLEER. CDR3 amino acids: CASSQEITDTQYF. The CDR3, as DNA: TGCGCCAGCAGCCAAGAAATCACAGATACGCAGTATTTT.

This clonotype has just a few counts. The genes are TRBV6-6 and TRBJ2-1, with 8 bases matching TRBD1. The CDR3 runs to 14 residues. Unmatched junction bases numbered 10, after V lost 8 bases and J lost 7 bases. Per the germline V gene, CDR1 is MNHNY and CDR2 is SVGAGI (reference sequence). In DNA form, the CDR3 reads TGTGCCAGCGGAGAGACAGGGGCGAAAAATGAGCAGTTCTTC. It translates to CASGETGAKNEQFF.

This clonotype showed up many times. V usage is TRBV10-3 and J usage is TRBJ1-2; D is unclear. The CDR3 length is 15 residues. In germline, CDR1 is ENHRY, CDR2 SYGVKD. Trimming removed 0 bases at V and 8 bases at J, with 16 bases between. Here the CDR3 reads CAISESYSDGVGYTF. CDR3 DNA: TGTGCCATCAGTGAGTCTTATAGCGACGGGGTCGGCTACACCTTC.

This clonotype was observed many times. The chain employs TRBV4-3 and TRBJ2-1, with 8 bases lining up with TRBD2. Unmatched junction bases numbered 1, after V lost 0 bases and J lost 0 bases. CDR3 length equals 16 residues. CDR1 is LGHNA, CDR2 YSLEER, per germline. CDR3 loop: CASSQDLAGSYNEQFF. The CDR3 bases are TGCGCCAGCAGCCAAGATCTAGCGGGCTCCTACAATGAGCAGTTCTTC.

At least ten counts were recorded for this clonotype. V gene TRBV6-2 or TRBV6-3 combines with J gene TRBJ1-1, with D maybe TRBD1 (5 bases). V was shortened by 2 bases and J by 0 bases, with 16 bases between the two germline ends. This CDR3 has 17 residues. Per germline, CDR1 MNHEY and CDR2 SVGEGT. The CDR3 DNA reads as TGTGCCAGCAGTTACCCCCAGGGAGTCTGGGTGAACACTGAAGCTTTCTTT. It is translated as CASSYPQGVWVNTEAFF.

This clonotype has ten or more counts. The genes are TRBV4-2 and TRBJ1-1, with D possibly TRBD1 on 5 matching bases. This CDR3 region has 15 residues. From germline, CDR1 is LGHNA and CDR2 YNFKEQ. V dropped 5 bases and J dropped 1 base, with 14 bases sitting between them. DNA of the CDR3: TGTGCCAGCAGCAAGCAACCGCAGGGGAACACTGAAGCTTTCTTT. The encoded protein is CASSKQPQGNTEAFF.

In its sample, this clonotype was seen many times. The CDR3 loop is CASSRRQGDQETQYF. CDR3 nucleotide sequence: TGCGCCAGCAGCCGGAGACAGGGCGACCAAGAGACCCAGTACTTC. The V and J genes are TRBV5-1 and TRBJ2-5; 7 bases fit TRBD1. The CDR3 has 15 residues. V trimming: 4 bases; J trimming: 0 bases; junction bases outside the gene matches: 6. The germline CDR1 and CDR2 sequences are SGHRS and YFSETQ. Full variable domain (remainder filled in from reference TRBV5-1 and TRBJ2-5): KAGVTQTPRYLIKTRGQQVTLSCSPISGHRSVSWYQQTPGQGLQFLFEYFSETQRNKGNFPGRFSGRQFSNSRSEMNVSTLELGDSALYLCASSRRQGDQETQYFGPGTRLLVL.

This clonotype appeared a few times. This rearrangement joins TRBV18 to TRBJ1-6; 8 bases are a match to TRBD1. In germline, CDR1 is KGHSH, CDR2 LQKENI. This CDR3 contains 13 residues. V lost 6 bases to trimming and J lost 7 bases; unmatched junction nucleotides: 2. CDR3 protein: CASSRDRNSPLHF. The CDR3 DNA follows: TGTGCCAGCTCCCGGGACAGGAATTCACCCCTCCACTTT.

In this sample, this clonotype turned up a few times. The chain is built from TRBV5-1 and TRBJ2-5; D might be TRBD1 (5 bases). Germline V gene lookup returns CDR1 SGHRS and CDR2 YFSETQ. With 1 base removed from V and 5 bases from J, the gap between germline ends came to 9 bases. The CDR3 is 13 residues long. CDR3 nucleotides: TGCGCCAGCAGCTTGCAGGGTTTCGAGACCCAGTACTTC. Translated: CASSLQGFETQYF. Complete variable domain (other parts from reference TRBV5-1 and TRBJ2-5): KAGVTQTPRYLIKTRGQQVTLSCSPISGHRSVSWYQQTPGQGLQFLFEYFSETQRNKGNFPGRFSGRQFSNSRSEMNVSTLELGDSALYLCASSLQGFETQYFGPGTRLLVL.

Ten or more counts support this clonotype. The chain combines TRBV10-3 with TRBJ2-5, with TRBD2 identical over 12 bases. This CDR3 has 15 amino acids. V trimming: 3 bases; J trimming: 5 bases; junction bases outside the gene matches: 4. The germline gives CDR1 ENHRY, CDR2 SYGVKD. The CDR3 DNA reads TGTGCCATCAGTGACCGCACTAGCGGGGGGGAGACCCAGTACTTC. It codes for CAISDRTSGGETQYF.

There are many counts of this clonotype. V gene TRBV5-1 combines with J gene TRBJ2-1; D may be TRBD1 or TRBD2 (5 bases each). Germline CDR1 SGHRS, CDR2 YFSETQ. The V gene lost 0 bases and the J gene lost 7 bases, with 8 bases spanning the gap. The CDR3 has 13 amino acids. CDR3 in DNA: TGCGCCAGCAGCTTGGGGGACGCAAATGAGCAGTTCTTC. The encoded protein is CASSLGDANEQFF.

At least ten counts were recorded for this clonotype. The chain employs TRBV6-2 or TRBV6-3 and TRBJ1-2; 10 bases map to TRBD1. Unmatched junction bases numbered 7, after V lost 7 bases and J lost 5 bases. This CDR3 contains 14 residues. Germline values: CDR1 MNHEY, CDR2 SVGEGT. Here the CDR3 reads CASTTTGGFYGYTF. CDR3 sequence (DNA): TGTGCCAGCACCACGACAGGGGGCTTTTATGGCTACACCTTC.

This clonotype showed up many times. V is TRBV7-6 and J is TRBJ1-6; 8 nucleotides agree with TRBD1. V lost 4 bases, J lost 8 bases, and 10 bases stayed unmatched. CDR1 is SGHVS, CDR2 FNYEAQ, per germline. CDR3 length: 16 amino acids. The CDR3 DNA is TGTGCCAGCAGCTCCCAACCGCAGGGGGCTGATTCACCCCTCCACTTT. Residues: CASSSQPQGADSPLHF.

This clonotype was seen repeatedly, ten times or more. The chain links TRBV6-5 to TRBJ1-1; D gene uncertain. The CDR3 has 13 amino acids. V lost 6 bases and J 3 bases, leaving 11 bases between the germline ends. In germline, CDR1 is MNHEY, CDR2 SVGAGI. The DNA of the CDR3 is TGTGCCAGCAGGATAGGGCCCTACACTGAAGCTTTCTTT. Protein product: CASRIGPYTEAFF.

This clonotype was seen more than once but under ten times. The V and J genes are TRBV5-1 and TRBJ2-1, with D possibly being TRBD2 (5 bases). Germline assignment: CDR1 SGHRS and CDR2 YFSETQ. The CDR3 runs 16 residues. V shed 5 bases and J shed 5 bases, with 20 bases lying between them. The CDR3 loop reads CASRGSLRTLDNEQFF. The CDR3 nucleotides are TGCGCCAGCAGGGGATCTCTCCGGACTCTCGACAATGAGCAGTTCTTC.

This clonotype was seen ten or more times. The V and J genes are TRBV4-1 and TRBJ2-5; perhaps D is TRBD1 or TRBD2 (6 bases each). Deletions cut 1 base from V and 4 bases from J, with 16 bases between. CDR1 and CDR2 (germline): MGHRA, YSYEKL. The CDR3 contains 16 residues. The CDR3 sequence: CASSQVLKGGRETQYF. The CDR3 coding sequence is TGCGCCAGCAGCCAAGTCCTAAAGGGGGGCAGAGAGACCCAGTACTTC.

This clonotype was detected ten times or more. V is TRBV7-2 and J is TRBJ2-2; 10 bases map to TRBD2. V was clipped by 5 bases and J by 4 bases; unmatched bases: 10. The CDR3 extends over 17 amino acids. Germline values: CDR1 SGHTA, CDR2 FQGNSA. CDR3 in DNA: TGTGCCAGCAGCCTAGATAGCGGGGGGTTTGGCACCGGGGAGCTGTTTTTT. The encoded protein is CASSLDSGGFGTGELFF.

The chain joins TRBV5-5 to TRBJ2-1; 12 bases line up with TRBD2. Trimming at V came to 1 base and at J to 12 bases, leaving 14 bases not matched to a gene. The CDR3 extends over 17 amino acids. The germline gives CDR1 SGHKS, CDR2 YYEKEE (reference sequence). For the CDR3, the DNA is TGTGCCAGCAGCTTGAAGTTTGGACTAGCGGGGTCTCAGGGGCAGTTCTTC. This codes for CASSLKFGLAGSQGQFF.

The table lists this clonotype with many counts. The chain has TRBV2 and TRBJ2-1; D possibly corresponds to TRBD1 (5 bases). V lost 8 bases to trimming and J lost 7 bases, with 18 bases between them. The CDR3 length is 14 residues. The germline V gene encodes CDR1 SNHLY and CDR2 FYNNEI. The CDR3 nucleotides are TGTGCCAGCGTAAAGGGGTTGGTGATTAATGAGCAGTTCTTC. Protein sequence: CASVKGLVINEQFF.

The V gene is TRBV4-3, the J gene TRBJ2-3; D unclear. CDR3 length: 14 amino acids. Looked up from germline, CDR1 is LGHNA and CDR2 is YSLEER. Trimming cost V 0 bases and J 4 bases, with 8 bases left between them. The DNA for the CDR3 is TGCGCCAGCAGCCAAGATTTACTACCAGATACGCAGTATTTT. This sequence encodes CASSQDLLPDTQYF.